This TCR beta chain was retrieved from a study of shared clonotypes between healthy human individuals. Study-level findings and limits: It was only blood that was sampled, and tissue repertoires likely differ. Larger richness was generally estimated for naive than memory subsets.

Clones were sequenced by immunoSEQ multiplex PCR, and TCRdb holds only the in-frame ones, with some missing. Among about 580,000 clones, roughly 98% were seen once, and the ten largest hold roughly 0.29%. This clone occurred once. The antigen remains unidentified. Terminally differentiated effector memory CD45RA+ cells were left out of the naive CD8 fraction, which was CD45RO-negative and positively selected for CCR7. Healthy HIV-negative adults with no recent acute infections or vaccinations were recruited as donors. There are 13 residues in the CDR3. V was shortened by 0 bases and J by 4 bases, with 4 bases between the two germline ends. CDR1 SGHTA and CDR2 FQGNSA come from the germline V gene.

J is TRBJ2-1 and V is TRBV7-2; D remains unclear. This clonotype was sampled from a young man in good health. Sequenced sample: naive CD8+ T cells sorted from blood. CDR3 amino acids: CASSLAIYNEQFF. In DNA form, the CDR3 reads TGTGCCAGCAGCTTAGCGATTTACAATGAGCAGTTCTTC.